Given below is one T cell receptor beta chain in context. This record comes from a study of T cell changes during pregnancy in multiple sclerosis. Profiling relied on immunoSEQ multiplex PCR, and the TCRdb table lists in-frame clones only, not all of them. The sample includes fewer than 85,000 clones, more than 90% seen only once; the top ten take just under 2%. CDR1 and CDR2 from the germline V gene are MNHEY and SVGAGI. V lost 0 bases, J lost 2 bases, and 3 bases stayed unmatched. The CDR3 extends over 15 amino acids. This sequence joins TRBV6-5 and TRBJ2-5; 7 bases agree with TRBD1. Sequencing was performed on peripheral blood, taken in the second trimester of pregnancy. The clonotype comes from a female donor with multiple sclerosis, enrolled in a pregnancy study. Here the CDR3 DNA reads TGTGCCAGCAGTTACTCACAGGGGTTACAAGAGACCCAGTACTTC. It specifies CASSYSQGLQETQYF.